The next 20 T cell receptor beta chains were all read from a single sample in a study of blood T cells in healthy people across ages (dated by TCRdb to between 2014 and 2016). The method was 5' RACE. The instrument was an Illumina HiSeq 2500. A second PCR of roughly 7 to 11 cycles was performed with a sample-barcoded 5' primer and a J-beta primer mix. The raw public reads went through TCRdb reprocessing: fastp at Q25, MiXCR clone calling, in-frame beta chains kept. Every entry covers one CDR3 protein and lists the most common genes and DNA from its rows. The sample has hundreds of thousands of distinct CDR3 sequences on record, about 52% of them singletons. The top ten constitute approximately 32% of the sample. The sequenced sample was blood. The receptors originated from a woman aged 55-70 years in good health.

Of note for this clonotype: A much bigger clone sits one base away, suggesting this may be a read error. The chain recombines TRBV25-1 with TRBJ2-7, with 8 bases identical to TRBD2. The J call is doubtful: the DNA matches TRBJ2-4 better. The germline gives CDR1 MGHDK, CDR2 SYGVNS. The CDR3 extends over 18 amino acids. The CDR3 DNA is TGTGCCAGCAGTGGAGAGGGAAGAACGGGAGGGAAGGCAAACATTCAGTACTTC. Translating gives CASSGEGRTGGKANIQYF.

The V call is TRBV25-1, the J call TRBJ2-2; no reliable D call. Germline V lookup: CDR1 MGHDK, CDR2 SYGVNS. Trimming removed 1 base at V and 6 bases at J, with 15 bases between. The CDR3 consists of 16 residues. The CDR3 protein is CASSELTASRAGELFF. DNA for the CDR3: TGTGCCAGCAGTGAATTAACAGCCTCAAGGGCCGGGGAGCTGTTTTTT.

This clonotype occurred a few times. The V and J genes are TRBV28 and TRBJ1-2; the D is unclear. Between the trimmed V and J ends, which lost 3 bases and 2 bases, there was a span of 4 bases. The CDR3 contains 12 residues. Germline lookup yields CDR1 MDHEN and CDR2 SYDVKM. CDR3 sequence (DNA): TGTGCCAGCAGTTTGAGAAACTATGGCTACACCTTC. Protein product: CASSLRNYGYTF.

This clonotype was detected a few times. This chain uses TRBV2 with TRBJ2-7; no reliable D call. The CDR3 has 13 amino acids. V was pared by 5 bases and J by 5 bases, with 13 bases between. Germline V lookup: CDR1 SNHLY, CDR2 FYNNEI. The CDR3 sequence is CASSYENGDEQYF. DNA of the CDR3: TGTGCCAGCAGTTACGAGAATGGTGACGAGCAGTACTTC. Variable domain in full (rest from reference TRBV2 and TRBJ2-7): EPEVTQTPSHQVTQMGQEVILRCVPISNHLYFYWYRQILGQKVEFLVSFYNNEISEKSEIFDDQFSVERPDGSNFTLKIRSTKLEDSAMYFCASSYENGDEQYFGPGTRLTVT.

The chain combines TRBV20-1 with TRBJ2-3; tentative D call: TRBD2 (6 bases). The CDR3 is made up of 16 amino acids. The germline V and J ends were trimmed by 4 bases and 0 bases, with 17 bases remaining between them. CDR1 DFQATT and CDR2 SNEGSKA come from the germline V gene (reference sequence). In nucleotides, the CDR3 is TGCAGTGCTACTTTCCTAGCGATCGCTAGCACAGATACGCAGTATTTT. Translated, it gives CSATFLAIASTDTQYF.

This clonotype is a singleton in its sample. CDR3 sequence: CASSYKAGENNEQFF. The CDR3 DNA reads as TGTGCCAGCAGTTACAAAGCGGGAGAGAACAATGAGCAGTTCTTC. The J gene is TRBJ2-1, the V gene TRBV28; 8 bases map to TRBD2. CDR1 MDHEN and CDR2 SYDVKM come from the germline V gene. The length of the CDR3 is 15 residues. J was trimmed by 5 bases and V by 4 bases; bases with no gene match: 7.

The chain uses TRBV7-3 and TRBJ2-1; perhaps TRBD1 as D (7 bases). This CDR3 is 14 amino acids long. Germline V CDR1 and CDR2: SGHTA, FQGTGA. Trimming removed 5 bases at V and 7 bases at J, with 15 bases between. CDR3 DNA sequence: TGTGCCAGCAGCCCGACAGGGAGGTCGAATGAGCAGTTCTTC. Translation: CASSPTGRSNEQFF.

In this sample, this clonotype turned up a few times. The chain uses TRBV12-3 or TRBV12-4 and TRBJ2-7; 8 positions match TRBD2. The J call is doubtful: the DNA matches TRBJ2-5 better. This CDR3 region has 13 residues. The CDR3 sequence is CASSFGGEETQYF. The CDR3 coding sequence is TGTGCCAGCAGTTTCGGGGGGGAGGAGACCCAGTACTTC.

The gene calls are TRBV25-1 and TRBJ2-4; weak D call: TRBD1 (7 bases). Germline loops: CDR1 MGHDK, CDR2 SYGVNS. CDR3 length equals 16 residues. The V gene lost 3 bases and the J gene lost 3 bases, with 15 bases spanning the gap. Here the CDR3 reads CASSDSGGLGKNIQYF. Written as DNA, the CDR3 is TGTGCCAGCAGTGACTCAGGGGGGCTTGGCAAAAACATTCAGTACTTC.

The genes are TRBV24-1 and TRBJ2-3; 9 bases map to TRBD1. Per the germline V gene, CDR1 is KGHDR and CDR2 is SFDVKD. This CDR3 region has 17 residues. The ends lost 3 bases at V and 5 bases at J; junction bases unmatched: 11. CDR3 nucleotide sequence: TGTGCCACCAGTGATGTGACCGGGACAGGGTTGGAAGATACGCAGTATTTT. Translating it yields CATSDVTGTGLEDTQYF.

This chain joins TRBV11-2 and TRBJ2-7; D is possibly TRBD2 (7 bases). Germline CDR1 SGHAT, CDR2 FQNNGV. V lost 0 bases and J 2 bases, leaving 17 bases between the germline ends. This CDR3 is 17 amino acids long. In DNA, the CDR3 is TGTGCCAGCAGCTTAGATCAGGGGAGGGCGCACGCCTACGAGCAGTACTTC. Its translation is CASSLDQGRAHAYEQYF.

This clonotype occurred a few times. The V gene is TRBV28, the J gene TRBJ2-1, with 9 nucleotides matching TRBD2. Germline loops: CDR1 MDHEN, CDR2 SYDVKM. The CDR3 runs to 18 residues. J gave up 3 bases and V 0 bases, and 9 bases lay outside the gene matches. DNA of the CDR3: TGTGCCAGCAGTTTATGGCTAGCGGGAAGTGAAAACTACAATGAGCAGTTCTTC. Translation: CASSLWLAGSENYNEQFF.

This clonotype appeared a few times. CDR3 in amino acids: CSASGDYEQYF. The CDR3 DNA is TGCAGTGCTAGTGGAGACTACGAGCAGTACTTC. This chain links TRBV20-1 with TRBJ2-7; D is unresolved. The CDR3 contains 11 residues. Germline V gives CDR1 DFQATT, CDR2 SNEGSKA (reference sequence). Trimming removed 3 bases at V and 3 bases at J, with 6 bases between.

The V call is TRBV5-1, the J call TRBJ1-1, with TRBD1 matching 9 bases. With V trimmed by 3 bases and J by 0 bases, 3 bases remained unmatched. Looked up from germline, CDR1 is SGHRS and CDR2 is YFSETQ. This CDR3 has 15 amino acids. For the CDR3, the DNA is TGCGCCAGCAGCTCCGGGACAGGGATGAACACTGAAGCTTTCTTT. Protein: CASSSGTGMNTEAFF.

The CDR3, as DNA: TGTGCCAGCAGTTTATCAAACAGGCCCTACGAGCAGTACTTC. It translates to CASSLSNRPYEQYF. The rearrangement links TRBV28 to TRBJ2-7, with TRBD1 as a possible D gene (5 bases). Trimming took off 1 base at V and 2 bases at J, with 9 bases between the two ends. Per the germline V gene, CDR1 is MDHEN and CDR2 is SYDVKM. The CDR3 loop spans 14 amino acids.

This clonotype was seen only a few times. The rearrangement uses TRBV7-2 and TRBJ2-5, with 13 bases lining up with TRBD2. The CDR3 sequence is 15 residues long. V lost 5 bases to trimming and J lost 11 bases; unmatched junction nucleotides: 11. Germline assignment: CDR1 SGHTA and CDR2 FQGNSA. The CDR3 nucleotides are TGTGCCAGCAGCCAGACTAGCGGGAGGAACAATGAGCAGTACTTC. Its protein is CASSQTSGRNNEQYF.

The chain employs TRBV7-8 and TRBJ2-1, with 8 bases that match TRBD1. This CDR3 spans 13 amino acids. The germline V gene encodes CDR1 SGHVS and CDR2 FQNEAQ. J gave up 6 bases and V 4 bases, and 2 bases lay outside the gene matches. The CDR3 DNA is TGTGCCAGCAGCTACGACAGGGGCAATGAGCAGTTCTTC. The encoded protein is CASSYDRGNEQFF.

The chain uses TRBV5-1 and TRBJ2-5; 10 nucleotides line up with TRBD1. Looked up from germline, CDR1 is SGHRS and CDR2 is YFSETQ. CDR3 length equals 15 residues. After removal of 4 bases from V and 5 bases from J, the junction contained 8 bases not matched to a gene. CDR3 in amino acids: CASSRMTGGGETQYF. The CDR3 coding sequence is TGCGCCAGCAGCAGAATGACAGGGGGCGGTGAGACCCAGTACTTC.

A few counts support this clonotype. This sequence joins TRBV20-1 and TRBJ2-7; TRBD2 agrees at 7 bases. Unmatched junction bases numbered 6, after V lost 2 bases and J lost 2 bases. Germline values: CDR1 DFQATT, CDR2 SNEGSKA (reference sequence). The CDR3 has 14 residues. CDR3 coding DNA: TGCAGTGCTAGAAGGGCGGGAGCGACCTACGAGCAGTACTTC. This gives the protein CSARRAGATYEQYF.

The V and J genes are TRBV29-1 and TRBJ2-7; the D is unclear. The CDR3 contains 12 residues. Trimming removed 1 base at V and 7 bases at J, with 11 bases between. Germline V CDR1 and CDR2: SQVTM, ANQGSEA. CDR3: CSVEGQLNEQYF. The CDR3 DNA reads as TGCAGCGTTGAAGGTCAGCTCAATGAGCAGTACTTC.